This T cell receptor (beta chain) appears in the sequencing data of a study of T cell repertoires in cytomegalovirus infection. Study-level background: Indicated by public TCR beta signatures were CMV infection and matching HLA type.

Findings of the study overall: Cumulative frequency of public TCR beta families picked out carriers of CMV plus the relevant HLA. Clonotype analysis showed dominance of the ex vivo response by HLA-C-restricted CMV-specific TCR beta clonotypes.

V lost 3 bases and J lost 8; bases outside the gene matches: 2. The CDR3 runs to 12 residues. The V gene's germline CDR1 is SGDLS and CDR2 YYNGEE. In regard to this clonotype: Its antigen remains unknown.

MiXCR, run by TCRdb on the reads, gives a single entry per CDR3 protein. The sample comprises about 100,000 distinct CDR3 sequences, 20% to 25% of which are singletons, and about two fifths rests with the top ten. The clonotype comes from a human donor in good health (CMV status not recorded). Some clones in this sample may be carry-over from other donors' samples. Sequenced material: CD8+ T cells from PBMCs. The chain recombines TRBV9 with TRBJ2-1; TRBD1 matches at 7 bases. This CDR3 is CASSGQGDEQFF. CDR3 sequence (DNA): TGTGCCAGCAGCGGACAGGGCGATGAGCAGTTCTTC.